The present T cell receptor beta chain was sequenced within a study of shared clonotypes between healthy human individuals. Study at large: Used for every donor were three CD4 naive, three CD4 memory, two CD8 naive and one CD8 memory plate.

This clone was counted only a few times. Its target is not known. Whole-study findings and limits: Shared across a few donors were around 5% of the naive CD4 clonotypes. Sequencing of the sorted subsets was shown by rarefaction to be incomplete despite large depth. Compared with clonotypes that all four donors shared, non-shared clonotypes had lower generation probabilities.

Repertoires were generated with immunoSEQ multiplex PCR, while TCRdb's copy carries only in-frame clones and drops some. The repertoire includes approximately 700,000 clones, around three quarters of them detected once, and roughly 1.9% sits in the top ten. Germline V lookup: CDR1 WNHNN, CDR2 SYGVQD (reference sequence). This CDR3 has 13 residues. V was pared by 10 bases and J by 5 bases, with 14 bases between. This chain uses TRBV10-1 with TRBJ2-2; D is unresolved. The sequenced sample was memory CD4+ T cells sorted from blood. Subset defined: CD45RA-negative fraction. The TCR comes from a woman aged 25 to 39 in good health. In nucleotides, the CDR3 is TGCGCCACCATGGGCAGAAGGACCGGGGAGCTGTTTTTT. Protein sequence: CATMGRRTGELFF.